This TCR beta chain comes out of a study of spatial heterogeneity in lung cancer. There are many counts of this clonotype. From the 5' RACE reads, TCRdb called clonotypes with MiXCR, one entry per CDR3 protein. The sample consists of tens of thousands of distinct CDR3 sequences, 3.1% of them appearing once. This CDR3 has 15 residues. Per germline, CDR1 SQVTM and CDR2 ANQGSEA. V lost 5 bases and J 8 bases, leaving 23 bases between the germline ends. Time point meaning: sample taken at primary tumor resection. The chain uses TRBV29-1 and TRBJ2-3, with D perhaps matching TRBD2 (6 bases). This sequence originates from a male donor with early-stage non-small cell lung cancer. The input for sequencing was normal lung tissue next to the tumor, taken at surgery. CDR3 residues: CSVSGRDSAFGTQYF. CDR3 DNA: TGCAGCGTTAGTGGTCGGGACTCTGCTTTCGGTACGCAGTATTTT.